Listed below are T cell receptor beta chains from one sample, sequenced in a study of memory CD4+ T cells and cytomegalovirus serostatus. Data came from immunoSEQ multiplex PCR; TCRdb stores just in-frame clones and leaves some out. The table lists 80,000 or so clones, under 80% of them singletons. The sequenced material came from memory CD4+ T cells from blood. These receptors were obtained from an adult in good health and CMV-seropositive. The CDR3 runs from the conserved cysteine through the conserved F or W. A D gene is named only where the DNA matches it firmly. Clone size is stated in some rows and not others, as once, few, many or a class when expanded.

abundance: -; len: 14; d_gene: -; v_gene: TRBV19; j_gene: TRBJ2-2; CDR3nt: TGTGCCAGTAGTAGAGAAAGAGCTACCGGGGAGCTGTTTTTT; CDR3aa: CASSRERATGELFF
abundance: -; len: 16; d_gene: -; v_gene: TRBV7-9; j_gene: TRBJ2-2; CDR3nt: TGTGCCAGCAGCTTAGTGTCTGTTTTGGGAACCGGGGAGCTGTTTTTT; CDR3aa: CASSLVSVLGTGELFF
abundance: many; len: 14; d_gene: -; v_gene: TRBV7-9; j_gene: TRBJ1-1; CDR3nt: TGTGCCAGCAGCTCGGGAGGGGGGGAAACTGAAGCTTTCTTT; CDR3aa: CASSSGGGETEAFF
abundance: -; len: 11; d_gene: -; v_gene: TRBV28; j_gene: TRBJ2-3; CDR3nt: TGTGCCAGCAGCTTAAGGGATACGCAGTATTTT; CDR3aa: CASSLRDTQYF
abundance: -; len: 16; d_gene: TRBD2; v_gene: TRBV2; j_gene: TRBJ2-1; CDR3nt: TGTGCCAGGGGGACTAGCGGGGGGCTCACCTACAATGAGCAGTTCTTC; CDR3aa: CARGTSGGLTYNEQFF
abundance: -; len: 16; d_gene: -; v_gene: TRBV18; j_gene: TRBJ1-5; CDR3nt: TGTGCCAGCTCACCACCGGGCGCACAGAGCAATCAGCCCCAGCATTTT; CDR3aa: CASSPPGAQSNQPQHF
abundance: -; len: 15; d_gene: -; v_gene: TRBV19; j_gene: TRBJ2-2; CDR3nt: TGTGCCAGTAGGGGCCGGCTGCAGAACACCGGGGAGCTGTTTTTT; CDR3aa: CASRGRLQNTGELFF
abundance: once; len: 15; d_gene: -; v_gene: TRBV18; j_gene: TRBJ2-1; CDR3nt: TGTGCCAGCTCACCAGCGGCCCCCCGGGCGAATGAGCAGTTCTTC; CDR3aa: CASSPAAPRANEQFF
abundance: -; len: 13; d_gene: TRBD1; v_gene: TRBV6-1; j_gene: TRBJ2-1; CDR3nt: TGTGCCAGCAGTTTGGACAGGGCCGATGAGCAGTTCTTC; CDR3aa: CASSLDRADEQFF
abundance: few; len: 14; d_gene: -; v_gene: TRBV6-1; j_gene: TRBJ1-2; CDR3nt: TGTGCCAGCAGCCTCAGGGGTATAGGCTATGGCTACACCTTC; CDR3aa: CASSLRGIGYGYTF
abundance: few; len: 14; d_gene: -; v_gene: TRBV18; j_gene: TRBJ1-1; CDR3nt: TGTGCCAGCTCACCATCGGGGATGGGCACTGAAGCTTTCTTT; CDR3aa: CASSPSGMGTEAFF
abundance: few; len: 13; d_gene: -; v_gene: TRBV7-2; j_gene: TRBJ1-1; CDR3nt: TGTGCCAGCAGTTTGGGGATGTACACTGAAGCTTTCTTT; CDR3aa: CASSLGMYTEAFF
abundance: -; len: 16; d_gene: -; v_gene: TRBV5-6; j_gene: TRBJ2-5; CDR3nt: TGTGCCAGCAGCTTCCTAGGTCAGGGACCTCAAGAGACCCAGTACTTC; CDR3aa: CASSFLGQGPQETQYF
abundance: -; len: 17; d_gene: TRBD2; v_gene: TRBV5-6; j_gene: TRBJ2-5; CDR3nt: TGTGCCAGCAGCTTGGATGGACTAGATTGGGGAAAAGAGACCCAGTACTTC; CDR3aa: CASSLDGLDWGKETQYF
abundance: few; len: 13; d_gene: -; v_gene: TRBV19; j_gene: TRBJ1-1; CDR3nt: TGTGCCAGTAGTGGGGACCACATAGTTGAAGCTTTCTTT; CDR3aa: CASSGDHIVEAFF
abundance: -; len: 14; d_gene: TRBD2; v_gene: TRBV30; j_gene: TRBJ2-1; CDR3nt: TGTGCCTGGCGGGCAGCGGGGCGGGGAGGTGAGCAGTTCTTC; CDR3aa: CAWRAAGRGGEQFF
abundance: -; len: 15; d_gene: -; v_gene: TRBV11-3; j_gene: TRBJ2-5; CDR3nt: TGTGCCAGCTCAAGGGGGGTCGGGACAGAAGAGACCCAGTACTTC; CDR3aa: CASSRGVGTEETQYF
abundance: -; len: 14; d_gene: TRBD1; v_gene: TRBV5-1; j_gene: TRBJ2-4; CDR3nt: TGCGCCAGCAGCTCAAGACAGGGACAAAACATTCAGTACTTC; CDR3aa: CASSSRQGQNIQYF
abundance: -; len: 12; d_gene: -; v_gene: TRBV30; j_gene: TRBJ1-2; CDR3nt: TGTGCCTCCTTAAAGCAGAACTATGGCTACACCTTC; CDR3aa: CASLKQNYGYTF
abundance: -; len: 16; d_gene: -; v_gene: TRBV5-4; j_gene: TRBJ1-2; CDR3nt: TGTGCCAGCAGCTTGAAAGGTGGGACGGTGAACTATGGCTACACCTTC; CDR3aa: CASSLKGGTVNYGYTF
abundance: once; len: 11; d_gene: -; v_gene: TRBV5-6; j_gene: TRBJ2-5; CDR3nt: TGTGCCAGCAGCTCCGGCCCGAGACAGTACTTC; CDR3aa: CASSSGPRQYF
abundance: -; len: 14; d_gene: -; v_gene: TRBV10-3; j_gene: TRBJ1-2; CDR3nt: TGTGCCAGCAGCCTCAGGGGTATAGGCTATGGCTACACCTTC; CDR3aa: CASSLRGIGYGYTF
abundance: -; len: 15; d_gene: -; v_gene: TRBV10-1; j_gene: TRBJ1-4; CDR3nt: TGCGCCAGCAGTGAGTCGGCCGCGGGGGGCGAAAAACTGTTTTTT; CDR3aa: CASSESAAGGEKLFF
abundance: -; len: 14; d_gene: -; v_gene: TRBV10-1; j_gene: TRBJ2-1; CDR3nt: TGCGCCAGCAGTGAGTCGGACCCCGGCGCTGAGCAGTTCTTC; CDR3aa: CASSESDPGAEQFF
abundance: -; len: 18; d_gene: TRBD2; v_gene: TRBV19; j_gene: TRBJ2-6; CDR3nt: TGTGCCAGTAGTATGTCCGGGACTAGCGGGACTGGGGCCAACGTCCTGACTTTC; CDR3aa: CASSMSGTSGTGANVLTF
abundance: -; len: 18; d_gene: TRBD2; v_gene: TRBV7-2; j_gene: TRBJ2-3; CDR3nt: TGTGCCAGCAGCTTAGCCCCCTTGCGGGAGGGTTTCACAGATACGCAGTATTTT; CDR3aa: CASSLAPLREGFTDTQYF
abundance: -; len: 16; d_gene: -; v_gene: TRBV2; j_gene: TRBJ1-5; CDR3nt: TGTGCCAGCAGTGCGACGGGGAGACAGGGCAATCAGCCCCAGCATTTT; CDR3aa: CASSATGRQGNQPQHF
abundance: few; len: 15; d_gene: TRBD1; v_gene: TRBV6-1; j_gene: TRBJ2-7; CDR3nt: TGTGCCAGCAGGGTAGACAGGGCCCCTACCTACGAGCAGTACTTC; CDR3aa: CASRVDRAPTYEQYF
abundance: few; len: 14; d_gene: -; v_gene: TRBV4-2; j_gene: TRBJ1-2; CDR3nt: TGTGCCAGCAGCCAAGACGAGGGCTACTATGGCTACACCTTC; CDR3aa: CASSQDEGYYGYTF
abundance: -; len: 15; d_gene: TRBD2; v_gene: TRBV4-3; j_gene: TRBJ2-4; CDR3nt: TGCGCCAGCAGCCAAGATCCTAGCGGGGAAAACATTCAGTACTTC; CDR3aa: CASSQDPSGENIQYF
abundance: -; len: 12; d_gene: -; v_gene: TRBV5-1; j_gene: TRBJ2-5; CDR3nt: TGCGCCAGCAACCAAGAGGGGGGGACCCAGTACTTC; CDR3aa: CASNQEGGTQYF
abundance: -; len: 14; d_gene: -; v_gene: TRBV9; j_gene: TRBJ1-1; CDR3nt: TGTGCCAGCACCACAGGACACTCGAACACTGAAGCTTTCTTT; CDR3aa: CASTTGHSNTEAFF
abundance: -; len: 13; d_gene: -; v_gene: TRBV30; j_gene: TRBJ1-5; CDR3nt: TGTGCCTGGAGTCACAGGGACGCTCAGCCCCAGCATTTT; CDR3aa: CAWSHRDAQPQHF
abundance: -; len: 11; d_gene: -; v_gene: TRBV29-1; j_gene: TRBJ2-3; CDR3nt: TGCAGCGCTGATCTAGTAGGTACGCAGTATTTT; CDR3aa: CSADLVGTQYF